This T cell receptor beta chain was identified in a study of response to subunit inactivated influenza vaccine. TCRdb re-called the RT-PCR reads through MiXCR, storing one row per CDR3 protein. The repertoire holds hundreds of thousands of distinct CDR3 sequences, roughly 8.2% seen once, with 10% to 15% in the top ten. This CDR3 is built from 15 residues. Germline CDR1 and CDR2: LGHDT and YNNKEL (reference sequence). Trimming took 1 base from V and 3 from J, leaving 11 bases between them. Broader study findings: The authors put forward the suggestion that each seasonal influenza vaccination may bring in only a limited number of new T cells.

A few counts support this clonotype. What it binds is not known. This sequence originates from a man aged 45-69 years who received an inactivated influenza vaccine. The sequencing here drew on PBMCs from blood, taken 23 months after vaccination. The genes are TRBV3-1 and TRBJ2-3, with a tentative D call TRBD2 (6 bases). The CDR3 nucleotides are TGTGCCAGCAGCCAAGTCGCTAGCGAAACAGATACGCAGTATTTT. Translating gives CASSQVASETDTQYF.